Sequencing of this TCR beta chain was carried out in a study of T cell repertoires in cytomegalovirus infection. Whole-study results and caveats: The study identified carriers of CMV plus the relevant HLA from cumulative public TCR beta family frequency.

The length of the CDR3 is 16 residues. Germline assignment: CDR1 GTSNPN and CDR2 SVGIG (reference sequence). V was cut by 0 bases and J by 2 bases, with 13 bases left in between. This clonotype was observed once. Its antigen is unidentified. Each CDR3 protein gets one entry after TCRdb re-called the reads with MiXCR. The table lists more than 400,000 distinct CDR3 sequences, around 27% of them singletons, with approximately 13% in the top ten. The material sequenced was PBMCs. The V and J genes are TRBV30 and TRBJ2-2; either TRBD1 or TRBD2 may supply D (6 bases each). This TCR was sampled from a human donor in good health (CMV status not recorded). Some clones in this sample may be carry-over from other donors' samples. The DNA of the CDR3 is TGTGCCTGGAGTGTTAGGGGGACTTTTAACACCGGGGAGCTGTTTTTT. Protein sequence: CAWSVRGTFNTGELFF.